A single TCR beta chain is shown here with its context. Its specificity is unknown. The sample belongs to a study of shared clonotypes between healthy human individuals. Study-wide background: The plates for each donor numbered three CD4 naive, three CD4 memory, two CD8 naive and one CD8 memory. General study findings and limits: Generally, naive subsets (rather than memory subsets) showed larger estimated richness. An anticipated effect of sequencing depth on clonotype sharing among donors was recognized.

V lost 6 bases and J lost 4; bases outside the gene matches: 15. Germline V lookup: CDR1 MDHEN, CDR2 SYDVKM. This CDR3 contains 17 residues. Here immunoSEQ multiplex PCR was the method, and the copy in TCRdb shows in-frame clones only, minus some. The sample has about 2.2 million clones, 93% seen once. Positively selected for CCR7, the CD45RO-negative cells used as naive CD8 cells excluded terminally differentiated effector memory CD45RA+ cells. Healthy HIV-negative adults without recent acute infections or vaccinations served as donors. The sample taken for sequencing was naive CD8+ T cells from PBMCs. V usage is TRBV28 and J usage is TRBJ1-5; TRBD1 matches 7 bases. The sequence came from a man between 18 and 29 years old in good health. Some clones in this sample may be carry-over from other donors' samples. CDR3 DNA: TGTGCCAGCAGGTGGGGGAGCGTCGGGACAGTTAATCAGCCCCAGCATTTT. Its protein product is CASRWGSVGTVNQPQHF.